This TCR beta chain was captured by sequencing in a study of T cell repertoires in cytomegalovirus infection. TCRdb re-called the reads with MiXCR, one entry per CDR3 protein. The repertoire holds about 350,000 distinct CDR3 sequences, with about 34% as singletons. Of note for this clonotype: Its matching antigen is unknown.

V lost 1 base and J 8 bases, leaving 17 bases between the germline ends. The CDR3 is made up of 16 amino acids. Germline CDR1 and CDR2: LNHNV and YYDKDF (reference sequence). The receptor was derived from a human donor in good health (CMV status not recorded). Some clones in this sample may be carry-over from other donors' samples. The chain joins TRBV15 to TRBJ1-4; tentative D call: TRBD1 (6 bases). The sequences come from cultured PBMCs, collected from culture after CMV antigen stimulation. CDR3 sequence reads: CATSRAQGTWVEKLFF. For the CDR3, the DNA is TGTGCCACCAGCAGAGCACAGGGTACGTGGGTGGAAAAACTGTTTTTT.